The next 23 T cell receptor beta chains were all read from a single sample in a study of breast tumors, draining lymph nodes, adjacent tissues. Samples came from axillary lymph nodes draining the breast cancer. TCRdb ran MiXCR on the multiplex PCR reads and lists one entry per CDR3 protein. The sample consists of approximately 210,000 distinct CDR3 sequences, around 32% of them appearing once. The sample was axillary lymph node tissue. The receptors stem from a female donor with breast cancer. Some clones in this sample may be carry-over from other donors' samples.

The chain recombines TRBV7-2 with TRBJ2-5; 7 bases align to TRBD2. The ends lost 5 bases at V and 5 bases at J; junction bases unmatched: 17. The CDR3 consists of 17 residues. Germline V gene sequence: CDR1 SGHTA, CDR2 FQGNSA. The CDR3 nucleotides are TGTGCCAGCAGCGCATCGGCGGGAGTGGTCACCGGGGAGACCCAGTACTTC. As protein: CASSASAGVVTGETQYF.

The chain recombines TRBV19 with TRBJ2-1; a weak D match, TRBD1 (6 bases). The CDR3 runs to 13 residues. Germline V gene sequence: CDR1 LNHDA, CDR2 SQIVND (reference sequence). CDR3 residues: CASGLQGYNEQFF. Here the CDR3 DNA reads TGTGCGAGTGGCCTACAGGGATACAATGAGCAGTTCTTC.

This clonotype was observed once. A read error is possible here, since a much larger clone lies one base away. This chain joins TRBV3-1 and TRBJ2-1; possibly TRBD1 for D (6 bases). The ends were cut back, 4 bases at V and 5 bases at J, with 9 bases in the middle. The V gene's germline CDR1 is LGHDT and CDR2 YNNKEL (reference sequence). The CDR3 is 13 amino acids. The CDR3 DNA reads as TGTGCCAGCAGCCCACAGGGTCACAATGAGCAGTTCTTC. Translation gives CASSPQGHNEQFF.

This clonotype was seen many times. The chain carries TRBV7-2 and TRBJ2-1; 9 nucleotides match TRBD1. This CDR3 contains 16 residues. J was trimmed by 7 bases and V by 7 bases; bases with no gene match: 14. In germline, CDR1 is SGHTA, CDR2 FQGNSA. Written as DNA, the CDR3 is TGTGCCAGCACCTCGATGGGGGGACAGGGTGGGAATGAGCAGTTCTTC. Its translation: CASTSMGGQGGNEQFF.

The chain joins TRBV2 to TRBJ2-3, with TRBD2 matching over 10 bases. The junction had 7 bases not matched to a gene; V was cut back by 6 bases and J by 4 bases. CDR1 SNHLY and CDR2 FYNNEI come from the germline V gene. CDR3 size: 15 residues. CDR3 protein: CASSPGTSVSDTQYF. In DNA, the CDR3 is TGTGCCAGCAGCCCCGGGACTAGCGTTTCAGATACGCAGTATTTT.

This clonotype has more than one count but fewer than ten. A far larger clone is one base from this, pointing to a likely read error. The J gene is TRBJ2-5, the V gene TRBV11-3; possibly TRBD1 or TRBD2 for D (5 bases each). The V gene's germline CDR1 is SGHNT and CDR2 YENEEA. The V and J ends lost 2 bases and 9 bases respectively, with 13 bases between them. The CDR3 consists of 13 residues. DNA of the CDR3: TGTGCCAGCAGCTTAAGGGGTGGGGAGTCCCAGTACTTC. It encodes CASSLRGGESQYF. The whole variable domain, filled in from reference TRBV11-3 and TRBJ2-5, reads EAGVVQSPRYKIIEKKQPVAFWCNPISGHNTLYWYLQNLGQGPELLIRYENEEAVDDSQLPKDRFSAERLKGVDSTLKIQPAELGDSAVYLCASSLRGGESQYFGPGTRLLVL.

This clonotype was counted at least ten times. The chain carries TRBV5-1 and TRBJ2-3; 15 bases agree with TRBD2. The germline V gene has CDR1 SGHRS and CDR2 YFSETQ. The CDR3 consists of 19 residues. With V trimmed by 3 bases and J by 5 bases, 13 bases remained unmatched. CDR3 DNA: TGCGCCAGCAGCTGGGGACTAGCGGGAGGCCGATTAAATAAAGATACGCAGTATTTT. It is translated as CASSWGLAGGRLNKDTQYF.

The V call is TRBV9, the J call TRBJ2-7; 7 bases line up with TRBD1. Germline lookup yields CDR1 SGDLS and CDR2 YYNGEE. V shed 3 bases and J 5 bases; nucleotides not matched to a gene: 23. The CDR3 is 19 amino acids. The DNA for the CDR3 is TGTGCCAGCAGCGCAACCGGGACAGATCCTTGCGGGCGTATAGACGAGCAGTACTTC. The encoded protein is CASSATGTDPCGRIDEQYF.

This clonotype turned up a few times. A much larger clone sits a single nucleotide away, making a read error possible. This chain uses TRBV9 with TRBJ2-7; no firm D call. Germline CDR1 SGDLS, CDR2 YYNGEE. This CDR3 contains 14 residues. CDR3 sequence reads: CASSVGDSFYEQSF. The DNA for the CDR3 is TGTGCCAGCAGCGTAGGTGACTCCTTCTACGAGCAGTCCTTC.

The rearrangement links TRBV6-6 to TRBJ2-1; 7 bases line up with TRBD2. V lost 8 bases, J lost 0 bases, and 7 bases stayed unmatched. The V gene's germline CDR1 is MNHNY and CDR2 SVGAGI (reference sequence). This CDR3 has 15 amino acids. CDR3 sequence: CASPQAGLSYNEQFF. CDR3 nucleotide sequence: TGTGCCAGCCCCCAAGCGGGACTCTCCTACAATGAGCAGTTCTTC.

This clonotype was seen repeatedly, ten times or more. The J gene is TRBJ1-2, the V gene TRBV6-6, with D unclear. Trimming took off 5 bases at V and 8 bases at J, with 12 bases between the two ends. Germline V CDR1 and CDR2: MNHNY, SVGAGI (reference sequence). This CDR3 is built from 12 residues. The CDR3 DNA follows: TGTGCCAGCAGTCGAACAAGTGACGGCTACACCTTC. Translated: CASSRTSDGYTF.

This clonotype was counted ten times or more. The chain employs TRBV12-3 or TRBV12-4 and TRBJ1-2; tentatively, D is TRBD1 (6 bases). Trimming left V 5 bases short and J 7 bases short, with 20 bases between. The CDR3 spans 15 residues. The CDR3 DNA follows: TGTGCCAGCAGTCCCCGTCCCCAGGGGAGAGGTGGCTACACCTTC. Protein: CASSPRPQGRGGYTF.

At least ten counts were recorded for this clonotype. This rearrangement joins TRBV5-1 to TRBJ1-2; D call uncertain. The CDR3 is made up of 14 amino acids. The germline V gene has CDR1 SGHRS and CDR2 YFSETQ. V lost 0 bases to trimming and J lost 2 bases, with 8 bases between them. The CDR3 bases are TGCGCCAGCAGCTTGGACAAAATAAACTATGGCTACACCTTC. It specifies CASSLDKINYGYTF.

There are many counts of this clonotype. The CDR3 DNA reads as TGCGCCAGCATCAGGGGGGAGATCCTTAGCGGGAGTAGAAACGAGCAGTACTTC. Its protein is CASIRGEILSGSRNEQYF. The chain links TRBV10-2 to TRBJ2-7; 9 nucleotides agree with TRBD2. CDR1 and CDR2 from the germline V gene are WSHSY and SAAADI. The junction had 21 bases not matched to a gene; V was cut back by 7 bases and J by 5 bases. The CDR3 covers 18 residues.

The chain recombines TRBV5-1 with TRBJ1-5; TRBD1 might be the D (6 bases). V lost 3 bases to trimming and J lost 11 bases, with 15 bases between them. This CDR3 is 13 amino acids long. CDR1 is SGHRS, CDR2 YFSETQ, per germline. The CDR3 region has the DNA TGCGCCAGCAGCTCGACAGGCGGAGAGACCCAGCATTTT. It translates to CASSSTGGETQHF.

This clonotype was seen many times. This chain links TRBV24-1 with TRBJ2-5; unclear D gene. The ends were cut back, 4 bases at V and 2 bases at J, with 13 bases in the middle. This CDR3 is built from 15 residues. Germline V gives CDR1 KGHDR, CDR2 SFDVKD. DNA of the CDR3: TGTGCCACCAGTGACATGAGGAAGGGACAAGAGACCCAGTACTTC. The encoded protein is CATSDMRKGQETQYF.

This clonotype was observed at least ten times. The chain employs TRBV3-1 and TRBJ1-2, with 9 bases lining up with TRBD1. In germline, CDR1 is LGHDT, CDR2 YNNKEL (reference sequence). The CDR3 spans 13 residues. The junction had 4 bases not matched to a gene; V was cut back by 4 bases and J by 7 bases. Here the CDR3 DNA reads TGTGCCAGCAGCCTTCGGACAGGGGCTGGCTACACCTTC. Translation gives CASSLRTGAGYTF.

Ten or more counts support this clonotype. The gene calls are TRBV11-3 and TRBJ2-7; D gene uncertain. From germline, CDR1 is SGHNT and CDR2 YENEEA. This CDR3 contains 14 residues. V dropped 8 bases and J dropped 6 bases, with 20 bases sitting between them. In DNA form, the CDR3 reads TGTGCCAGCCGTCCCACAACGTACGACCCCGAGCAGTACTTC. This codes for CASRPTTYDPEQYF.

This clonotype was observed many times. This clone may be a read error of a much larger clone one base away. J is TRBJ2-5 and V is TRBV20-1; the match to TRBD1 covers 7 bases. Germline assignment: CDR1 DFQATT and CDR2 SNEGSKA (reference sequence). CDR3 length: 16 residues. V shed 2 bases and J 2 bases; nucleotides not matched to a gene: 11. CDR3 loop: CSARPPRRGTQETQYF. In nucleotides, the CDR3 is TGCAGTGCTAGACCTCCCCGCAGGGGGACACAAGAGACCCAGTACTTC.

Many counts were recorded for this clonotype. The rearrangement joins TRBV14 to TRBJ2-7; a weak D match, TRBD1 (5 bases). Deletions cut 3 bases from V and 6 bases from J, with 12 bases between. Germline CDR1 is SGHDN and CDR2 is FVKESK. CDR3 length equals 13 residues. CDR3 coding DNA: TGTGCCAGCAGCCAGGTACCTGGGGCCGAGCAGTACTTC. It translates to CASSQVPGAEQYF.

The chain combines TRBV30 with TRBJ2-7, with 13 bases identical to TRBD2. Germline CDR1 and CDR2: GTSNPN and SVGIG (reference sequence). V lost 0 bases to trimming and J lost 0 bases; unmatched junction nucleotides: 17. CDR3 length equals 21 residues. CDR3 nucleotide sequence: TGTGCCTGGAGTGTACGAGGCGGGTACCCCACTAGCGGGAGGGCCTCCTACGAGCAGTACTTC. It encodes CAWSVRGGYPTSGRASYEQYF.

This clonotype was counted at least ten times. CDR3 DNA sequence: TGTGCCTGTTGGACGGGGAACTATGGCTACACCTTC. Encoded protein: CACWTGNYGYTF. The chain carries TRBV19 and TRBJ1-2; D gene ambiguous. The CDR3 is 12 amino acids. Germline CDR1 LNHDA, CDR2 SQIVND (reference sequence). The V end lost 11 bases, the J end lost 2 bases, and 12 bases lay between the germline ends.

V is TRBV7-2 and J is TRBJ1-3; D is ambiguous. Looked up from germline, CDR1 is SGHTA and CDR2 is FQGNSA. With 4 bases removed from V and 0 bases from J, the gap between germline ends came to 7 bases. The CDR3 runs to 14 residues. This chain's CDR3 is CASSSPGSGNTIYF. The CDR3 DNA follows: TGTGCCAGCAGCTCCCCGGGCTCTGGAAACACCATATATTTT.